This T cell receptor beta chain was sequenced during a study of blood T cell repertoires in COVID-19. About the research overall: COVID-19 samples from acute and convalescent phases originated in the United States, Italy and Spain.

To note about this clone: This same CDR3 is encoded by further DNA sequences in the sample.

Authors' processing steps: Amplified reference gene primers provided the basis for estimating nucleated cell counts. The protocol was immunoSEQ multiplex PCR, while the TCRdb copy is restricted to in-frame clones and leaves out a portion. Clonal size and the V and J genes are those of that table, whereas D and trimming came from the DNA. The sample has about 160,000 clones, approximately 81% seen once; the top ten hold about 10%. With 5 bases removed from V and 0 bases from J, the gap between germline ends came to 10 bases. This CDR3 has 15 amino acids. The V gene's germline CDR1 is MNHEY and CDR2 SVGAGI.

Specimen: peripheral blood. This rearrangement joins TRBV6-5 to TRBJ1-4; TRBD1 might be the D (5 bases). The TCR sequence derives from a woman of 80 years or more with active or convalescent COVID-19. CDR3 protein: CASSRRGTTNEKLFF. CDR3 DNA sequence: TGTGCCAGCAGTAGGAGGGGCACAACTAATGAAAAACTGTTTTTT.